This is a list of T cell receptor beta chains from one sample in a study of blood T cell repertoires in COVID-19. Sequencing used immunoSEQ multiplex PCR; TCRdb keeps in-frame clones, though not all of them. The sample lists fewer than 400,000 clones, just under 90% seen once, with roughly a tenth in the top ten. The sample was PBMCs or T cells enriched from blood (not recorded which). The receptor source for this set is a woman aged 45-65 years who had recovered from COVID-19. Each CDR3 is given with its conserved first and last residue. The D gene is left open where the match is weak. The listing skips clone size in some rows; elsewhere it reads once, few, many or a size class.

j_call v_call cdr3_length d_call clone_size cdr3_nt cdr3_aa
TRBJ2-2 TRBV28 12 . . TGTGCCAGCAGCCCCCCGGCCGGGGAGCTGTTTTTT CASSPPAGELFF
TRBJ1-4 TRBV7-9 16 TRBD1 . TGTGCCAGCAGCTTAGGCGCAGGGGGCGCATATGAAAAACTGTTTTTT CASSLGAGGAYEKLFF
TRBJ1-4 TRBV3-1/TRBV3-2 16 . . TGTGCCAGCAGCCAATACCAGGGCGGGGGCCTTGAAAAACTGTTTTTT CASSQYQGGGLEKLFF
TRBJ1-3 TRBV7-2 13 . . TGTGCCAGCAGCTTAGAAATAGGAAACACCATATATTTT CASSLEIGNTIYF
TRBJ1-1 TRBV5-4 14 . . TGTGCCAGCAGCCCCTACGACAGGACAACTGAAGCTTTCTTT CASSPYDRTTEAFF
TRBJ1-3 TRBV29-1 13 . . TGCAGCGTCTACCGGGACAATGGAAACACCATATATTTT CSVYRDNGNTIYF
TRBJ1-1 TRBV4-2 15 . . TGTGCCAGCAGCCAATATCGTGGTAGCATCACTGAAGCTTTCTTT CASSQYRGSITEAFF
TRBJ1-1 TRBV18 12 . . TGTGCCAGCTCGTCGGGAAACACTGAAGCTTTCTTT CASSSGNTEAFF
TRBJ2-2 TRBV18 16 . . TGTGCCAGCTCACCATTCGCCCCTAGCGCCACCGGGGAGCTGTTTTTT CASSPFAPSATGELFF
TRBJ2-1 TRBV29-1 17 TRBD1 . TGCAGCGTTTGGATCCGAACCGGGACAGGGGTGCTCAATGAGCAGTTCTTC CSVWIRTGTGVLNEQFF
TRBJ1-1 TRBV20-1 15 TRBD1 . TGCAGTGCTAGTCCTTGGACAGGGGAGTCGACTGAAGCTTTCTTT CSASPWTGESTEAFF
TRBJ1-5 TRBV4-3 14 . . TGCGCCAGCAGCCAAGATCGAGGTATTCAGCCCCAGCATTTT CASSQDRGIQPQHF
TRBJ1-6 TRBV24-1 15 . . TGTGCCACCAGTGACGCGACGGGAGAAAATTCACCCCTCCACTTT CATSDATGENSPLHF
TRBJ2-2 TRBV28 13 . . TGTGCCAGCAGTTTTCGGGAGCACGGGGAGCTGTTTTTT CASSFREHGELFF
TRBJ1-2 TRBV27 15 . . TGTGCCAGCAGTCCCCAATCAGCAGGTGGCTATGGCTACACCTTC CASSPQSAGGYGYTF
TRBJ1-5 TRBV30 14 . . TGTGCCTGGGGAAACGGTCGTCACAATCAGCCCCAGCATTTT CAWGNGRHNQPQHF
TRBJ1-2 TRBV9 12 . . TGTGCCAGCAGCGTAGTAGAAGGGGCCGTCACCTTC CASSVVEGAVTF
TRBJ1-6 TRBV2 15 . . TGTGCCAGCAGGGACAACAGGGCCCCCTATTCACCCCTCCACTTT CASRDNRAPYSPLHF
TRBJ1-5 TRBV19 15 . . TGTGCCAGTACGGGTAGGGGGACGACCGATCAGCCCCAGCATTTT CASTGRGTTDQPQHF
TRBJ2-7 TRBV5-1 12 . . TGCGCCAGCAGCCTCAACACGTACGAGCAGTACTTC CASSLNTYEQYF
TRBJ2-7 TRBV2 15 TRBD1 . TGTGCCAGCAGGTTCGGACAGGGGGGCACCTACGAGCAGTACTTC CASRFGQGGTYEQYF
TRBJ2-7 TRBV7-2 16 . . TGTGCCAGCAGCTCCATCCCTAGGGGAAGCCACTACGAGCAGTACTTC CASSSIPRGSHYEQYF
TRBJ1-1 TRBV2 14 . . TGTGCCAGCAGGGTGCAGGGATTAAACACTGAAGCTTTCTTT CASRVQGLNTEAFF
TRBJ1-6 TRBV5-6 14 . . TGTGCCAGCAGCTTGGTACAGTCGGGGTCACCCCTCCACTTT CASSLVQSGSPLHF
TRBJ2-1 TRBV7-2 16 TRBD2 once TGTGCCAGCAGCTTTTTAGCGGGAGAACGCCACAATGAGCAGTTCTTC CASSFLAGERHNEQFF
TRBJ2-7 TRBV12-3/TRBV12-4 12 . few TGTGCCAGCAGTTTCGCTAGTTACGAGCAGTACTTC CASSFASYEQYF
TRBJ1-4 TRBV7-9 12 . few TGTGCCAGCAGCTTTGGCGGGGAAAAACTGTTTTTT CASSFGGEKLFF
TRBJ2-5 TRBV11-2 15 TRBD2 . TGTGCCAGCAGCTTGGGACTAGGATCGTATCGGACCCAGTACTTC CASSLGLGSYRTQYF
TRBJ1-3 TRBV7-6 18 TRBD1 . TGTGCCAGCAGCCGAACAACCTTCCCGGGACAGGGGGCATACACCATATATTTT CASSRTTFPGQGAYTIYF
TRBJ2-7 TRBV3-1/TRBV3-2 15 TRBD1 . TGTGCCAGCAGCCCTAACACCAGGGGGCAGTTGAAGCAGTACTTC CASSPNTRGQLKQYF
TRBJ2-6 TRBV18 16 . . TGTGCCAGCTCACCATCGGTTGGAGGTGGGGCCAACGTCCTGACTTTC CASSPSVGGGANVLTF
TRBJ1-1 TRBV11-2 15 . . TGTGCCAGCAGCCCTGCAAACAGGGTGAGGTCTGAAGCTTTCTTT CASSPANRVRSEAFF
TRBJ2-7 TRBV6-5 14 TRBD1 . TGTGCCAGCAGTTATGGGACAGGACTCTACGAGCAGTACTTC CASSYGTGLYEQYF
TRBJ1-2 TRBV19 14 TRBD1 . TGTGCCAGCGCCAGAGGTGACAGGGGGCATGGCTACACCTTC CASARGDRGHGYTF
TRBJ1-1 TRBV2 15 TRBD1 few TGTGCCAGCAGTCAAATGGGACAGATGAACACTGAAGCTTTCTTT CASSQMGQMNTEAFF
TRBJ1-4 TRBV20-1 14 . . TGCAGTGCTAGTGACGGGGGGTTGGGCGAAAAACTGTTTTTT CSASDGGLGEKLFF
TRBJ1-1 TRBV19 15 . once TGTGCCAGTAGTATTAGGGACATAGGGTATACTGAAGCTTTCTTT CASSIRDIGYTEAFF
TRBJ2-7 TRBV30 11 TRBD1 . TGTGCCTGGGACAGGGGAACCGAGCAGTACTTC CAWDRGTEQYF
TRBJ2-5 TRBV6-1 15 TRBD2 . TGTGCCAGCAGTGAACTAGCGGGGGGGCAAGAGACCCAGTACTTC CASSELAGGQETQYF
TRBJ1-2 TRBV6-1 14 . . TGTGCCAGCAGTGAAGGCGGCCTTAACTATGGCTACACCTTC CASSEGGLNYGYTF
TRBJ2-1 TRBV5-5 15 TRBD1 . TGTGCCAGCAGCTTGGGATCAGGGGGCTACAATGAGCAGTTCTTC CASSLGSGGYNEQFF
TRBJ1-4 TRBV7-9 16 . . TGTGCCAGCAGCTTAGTTGGCGGCCGAGTGGATGAAAAACTGTTTTTT CASSLVGGRVDEKLFF
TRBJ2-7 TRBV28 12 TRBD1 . TGTGCCATCCGTGGGACAGGGTACGAGCAGTACTTC CAIRGTGYEQYF
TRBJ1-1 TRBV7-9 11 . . TGTGCCAGCAGCAAACCAGGTGAAGCTTTCTTT CASSKPGEAFF
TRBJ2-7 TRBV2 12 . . TGTGCCAGCAGTACAGAAATCTACGAGCAGTACTTC CASSTEIYEQYF
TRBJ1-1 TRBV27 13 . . TGTGCCAGCAAGGGGGTTCGGGACACTGAAGCTTTCTTT CASKGVRDTEAFF
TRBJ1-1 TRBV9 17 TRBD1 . TGTGCCAGCAGCGCCAGGACAGGGCCCGACGACCCGGACGAAGCTTTCTTT CASSARTGPDDPDEAFF
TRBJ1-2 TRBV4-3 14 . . TGCGCCAGCAGCCAAATAAAGGGGGTTGATGGCTACACCTTC CASSQIKGVDGYTF
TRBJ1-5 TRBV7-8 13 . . TGTGCCAGCAGCTCCCCCTTCGATCAGCCCCAGCATTTT CASSSPFDQPQHF
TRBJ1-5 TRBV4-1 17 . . TGCGCCAGCAGCCAATCCCCCGGAGGAAGGATCGGGCAGCCCCAGCATTTT CASSQSPGGRIGQPQHF
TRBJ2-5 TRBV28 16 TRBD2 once TGTGCCAGCAGTTTACCGCGGGGGAACCAACAAGAGACCCAGTACTTC CASSLPRGNQQETQYF
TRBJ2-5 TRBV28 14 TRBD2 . TGTGCCAGCAGTTTAGGGGGGAGGGAAGAGACCCAGTACTTC CASSLGGREETQYF
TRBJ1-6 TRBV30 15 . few TGTGCCTTGGGTCTCCAGGGGATGGTCGTTTCACCCCTCCACTTT CALGLQGMVVSPLHF
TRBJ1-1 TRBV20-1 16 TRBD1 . TGCAGTGCTAGTGTATCGCGCAGGGGGCTGCACACTGAAGCTTTCTTT CSASVSRRGLHTEAFF
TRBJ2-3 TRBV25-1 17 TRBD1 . TGTGCCAGCAGTAGAAGAGGGGGCGGCAGTGCAACAGATACGCAGTATTTT CASSRRGGGSATDTQYF
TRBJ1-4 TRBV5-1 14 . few TGCGCCAGCAGCTTGGCACCTTCGGGTGAAAAACTGTTTTTT CASSLAPSGEKLFF
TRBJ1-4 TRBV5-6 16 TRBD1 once TGTGCCAGCAGTCGGGACAGCATCTTAACTAATGAAAAACTGTTTTTT CASSRDSILTNEKLFF
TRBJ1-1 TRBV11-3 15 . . TGTGCCAGCAGCTTAGAGTCAGGAAGGGGAACTGAAGCTTTCTTT CASSLESGRGTEAFF